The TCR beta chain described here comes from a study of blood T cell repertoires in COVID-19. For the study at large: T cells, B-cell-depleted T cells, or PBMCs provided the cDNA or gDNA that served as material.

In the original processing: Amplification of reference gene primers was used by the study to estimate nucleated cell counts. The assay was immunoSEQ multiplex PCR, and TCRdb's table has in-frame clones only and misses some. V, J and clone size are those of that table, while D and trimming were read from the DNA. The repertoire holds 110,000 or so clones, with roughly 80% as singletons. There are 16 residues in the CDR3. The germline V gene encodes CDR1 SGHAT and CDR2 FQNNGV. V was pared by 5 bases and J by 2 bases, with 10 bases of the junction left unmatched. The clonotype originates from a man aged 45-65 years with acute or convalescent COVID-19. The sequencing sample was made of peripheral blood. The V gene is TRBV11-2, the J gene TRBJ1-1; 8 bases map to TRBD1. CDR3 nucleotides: TGTGCCAGCAGCCTTCCTCCCGACAGGGGCAACACTGAAGCTTTCTTT. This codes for CASSLPPDRGNTEAFF.